This TCR beta chain was observed in a study of blood T cells in healthy people across ages. With respect to this clonotype: Its antigen is unknown.

Trimming at V came to 1 base and at J to 3 bases, leaving 6 bases not matched to a gene. Germline V CDR1 and CDR2: SGHKS, YYEKEE (reference sequence). The CDR3 has 16 amino acids. Overall study results and limits: Compared with aged donors, long-lived donors showed fewer expanded clones, suggesting selection. It was not possible, with unsorted PBMCs, to conclusively compare naive and antigen-experienced cells.

The authors ran a second PCR of roughly 6 to 11 cycles using a sample-barcoded 5' primer and a J-beta primer mix. Each CDR3 protein gets one entry after TCRdb re-called the 5' RACE reads with MiXCR. The sample contains approximately 320,000 distinct CDR3 sequences, roughly 26% of which appear only once. Sequenced material: blood. The source is a woman in her seventies in good health. The rearrangement uses TRBV5-5 and TRBJ2-2, with 7 nucleotides matching TRBD2. DNA for the CDR3: TGTGCCAGCAGCTTGATTGCTAGCGGCGACACCGGGGAGCTGTTTTTT. It yields the protein CASSLIASGDTGELFF.